This T cell receptor (beta chain) emerged from a study of blood T cell repertoires in COVID-19. This clone came up once. Sequencing used immunoSEQ multiplex PCR; TCRdb keeps in-frame clones, though not all of them. Counted here are approximately 280,000 clones, almost 90% occurring once; the ten biggest clones make up 1.5% to 2%. Sequencing was performed on PBMCs or T cells enriched from blood (not recorded which). The TCR comes from a woman under 30 with acute COVID-19.

As DNA, the CDR3 is TGTGCCAGCAGCGTAGAGGCAGAGGATCAGCCCCAGCATTTT. This translates into CASSVEAEDQPQHF. The J gene is TRBJ1-5, the V gene TRBV9; unclear D gene. The CDR3 contains 14 residues. The V end lost 0 bases, the J end lost 5 bases, and 9 bases lay between the germline ends. CDR1 is SGDLS, CDR2 YYNGEE, per germline.